This paragraph covers one TCR beta chain sequence. Its specificity is unknown. These data come from a study of response to subunit inactivated influenza vaccine. The study's findings and limits: The study's authors posited that every seasonal influenza vaccination enlists few new T cells.

This CDR3 spans 16 amino acids. V was cut by 1 base and J by 2 bases, with 15 bases left in between. Germline-derived CDR1 and CDR2 are SEHNR and FQNEAQ (reference sequence). MiXCR, applied by TCRdb to the RT-PCR reads, yields one record per CDR3 protein. The data hold around 520,000 distinct CDR3 sequences, with approximately 24% observed a single time. The sequence was collected from a man aged 50-59 years who received an inactivated influenza vaccine. The chain carries TRBV7-9 and TRBJ2-7; the D gene could be TRBD1 or TRBD2 (6 bases each). Sequences were derived from CD4+ T cells sorted from PBMCs, sampled more than 4 days after vaccination. This CDR3 is CASSLGGEWGPYEQYF. For the CDR3, the DNA is TGTGCCAGCAGCTTAGGGGGGGAATGGGGGCCCTACGAGCAGTACTTC.